These 5 T cell receptor beta chains originate from one sample sequenced in a study of control samples from healthy donors and cancer patients. The protocol was immunoSEQ multiplex PCR, while the TCRdb copy is restricted to in-frame clones and leaves out a portion. The sample yields about 98,000 clones, about four fifths seen once. Input material: blood. These receptors were taken from a woman in her 30s in good health.

The chain joins TRBV2 to TRBJ1-1; weak D call: TRBD1 (5 bases). V shed 7 bases and J shed 0 bases, with 18 bases lying between them. Germline CDR1 is SNHLY and CDR2 is FYNNEI. This CDR3 comprises 16 residues. The CDR3 loop reads CASKEGTVLVNTEAFF. The DNA of the CDR3 is TGTGCCAGCAAGGAGGGGACGGTGTTGGTGAACACTGAAGCTTTCTTT.

The rearrangement joins TRBV6-5 to TRBJ2-1; 8 positions agree with TRBD1. CDR1 is MNHEY and CDR2 is SVGAGI in the germline V gene. Germline trimming cut 5 bases from V and 8 bases from J; bases unmatched to any gene: 2. The CDR3 has 12 amino acids. Here the CDR3 reads CASSPTGDEQFF. DNA for the CDR3: TGTGCCAGCAGTCCGACAGGGGATGAGCAGTTCTTC.

The rearrangement links TRBV6-2 or TRBV6-3 to TRBJ1-5; D is unclear. Between the trimmed V and J ends, which lost 5 bases and 4 bases, there was a span of 21 bases. Looked up from germline, CDR1 is MNHEY and CDR2 is SVGEGT. The CDR3 extends over 17 amino acids. CDR3: CASSQLGGPFYNQPQHF. The CDR3 bases are TGTGCCAGCAGTCAACTAGGCGGACCGTTTTATAATCAGCCCCAGCATTTT.

The chain uses TRBV6-5 and TRBJ1-5; D gene ambiguous. V lost 8 bases and J lost 1, with 15 bases in between. Looked up from germline, CDR1 is MNHEY and CDR2 is SVGAGI. This CDR3 has 15 residues. CDR3 in amino acids: CASGTSRPSNQPQHF. The CDR3 bases are TGTGCCAGCGGAACCTCGAGGCCAAGCAATCAGCCCCAGCATTTT.

This clone appeared a single time. This sequence joins TRBV4-2 and TRBJ2-7; D is undetermined. Trimming removed 1 base from V and 6 bases from J, with 10 bases in between. The CDR3 extends over 13 amino acids. CDR1 is LGHNA, CDR2 YNFKEQ, per germline. In nucleotides, the CDR3 is TGTGCCAGCAGCCAAGTAGGTAGTCGCGAGCAGTACTTC. Its protein is CASSQVGSREQYF.